These T cell receptor beta chains were read from a single sample in a study of blood T cell repertoires in COVID-19. Libraries were prepared by immunoSEQ multiplex PCR; TCRdb keeps only in-frame clonotypes and omits some of them. The sample records about 220,000 clones, about four fifths being singletons. Source material: PBMCs or T cells enriched from blood (not recorded which). These receptors were obtained from a woman aged 45-59 years who had been exposed to COVID-19. CDR3s leave out the opening cysteine and the closing phenylalanine or tryptophan. Some rows have no size entry. The others give once, few or many, or a class for an expanded clone.

v_call	j_call	clone_size	cdr3_aa
TRBV5-1	TRBJ2-2	-	ASSLRQDTGELF
TRBV6-4	TRBJ1-6	-	ASSPTGTGVSPLH
TRBV6-5	TRBJ2-5	-	ASSWTSQETQY
TRBV29-1	TRBJ1-3	-	SYSPNSGNTIY
TRBV29-1	TRBJ1-2	-	SVDGQGNGYT
TRBV11-2	TRBJ1-3	few	ASSYGQISGNTIY
TRBV18	TRBJ2-1	-	ASSKQGNEQF
TRBV15	TRBJ2-5	once	ATRGQGRTFHQETQY
TRBV18	TRBJ1-1	-	ASSLGGDTEAF
TRBV27	TRBJ1-1	-	ASSLAPQYTEAF
TRBV19	TRBJ1-5	-	ASSTGPHNQPQH
TRBV28	TRBJ2-1	-	ASSLSLRGGADVEQF
TRBV12-3/TRBV12-4	TRBJ1-6	-	ASSTSPLAPLH
TRBV30	TRBJ1-2	few	AWSSQGAIGYT
TRBV6-5	TRBJ1-2	-	ASSPDRGNGYT
TRBV3-1/TRBV3-2	TRBJ2-3	once	ASSPDYRTDTQY
TRBV3-1/TRBV3-2	TRBJ1-1	-	ASSHSTGGTEAF
TRBV4-2	TRBJ1-1	-	ASSQGGQQGNTEAF
TRBV7-3	TRBJ2-5	once	ASSLSGGGRETQY
TRBV9	TRBJ1-3	-	ASSVGQFLSGNTIY
TRBV5-1	TRBJ1-1	-	ASSPGGQGAF
TRBV2	TRBJ2-5	-	ASRSWTSGGRGETQY
TRBV15	TRBJ1-2	-	ATSAGQGYGYT
TRBV28	TRBJ1-3	-	ASTYTGVGNTIY
TRBV9	TRBJ2-2	-	ASSFGTGGKTGELF
TRBV10-3	TRBJ1-1	-	APQAHRVNTEAF
TRBV19	TRBJ2-2	-	ASSPNAGAPPGELF
TRBV6-5	TRBJ2-4	-	ASSSSGGAGNIQY
TRBV19	TRBJ1-5	once	ASSMTGARDQPQH
TRBV9	TRBJ2-3	-	ASSVGLAASTDTQY
TRBV7-3	TRBJ1-3	medium-sized	ASSPSGQNTIY